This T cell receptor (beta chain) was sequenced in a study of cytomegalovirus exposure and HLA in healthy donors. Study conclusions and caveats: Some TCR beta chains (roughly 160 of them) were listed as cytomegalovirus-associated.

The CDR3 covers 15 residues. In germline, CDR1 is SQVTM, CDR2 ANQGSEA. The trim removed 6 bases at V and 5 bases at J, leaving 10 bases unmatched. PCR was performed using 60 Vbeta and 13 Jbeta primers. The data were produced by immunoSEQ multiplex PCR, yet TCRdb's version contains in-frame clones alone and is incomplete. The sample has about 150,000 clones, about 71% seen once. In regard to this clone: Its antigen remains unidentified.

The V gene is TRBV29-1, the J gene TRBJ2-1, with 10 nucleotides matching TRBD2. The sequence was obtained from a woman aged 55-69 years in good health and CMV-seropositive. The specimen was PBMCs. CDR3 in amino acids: CSVAVRAGGNNEQFF. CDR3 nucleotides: TGCAGCGTGGCAGTCCGAGCGGGAGGGAACAATGAGCAGTTCTTC.